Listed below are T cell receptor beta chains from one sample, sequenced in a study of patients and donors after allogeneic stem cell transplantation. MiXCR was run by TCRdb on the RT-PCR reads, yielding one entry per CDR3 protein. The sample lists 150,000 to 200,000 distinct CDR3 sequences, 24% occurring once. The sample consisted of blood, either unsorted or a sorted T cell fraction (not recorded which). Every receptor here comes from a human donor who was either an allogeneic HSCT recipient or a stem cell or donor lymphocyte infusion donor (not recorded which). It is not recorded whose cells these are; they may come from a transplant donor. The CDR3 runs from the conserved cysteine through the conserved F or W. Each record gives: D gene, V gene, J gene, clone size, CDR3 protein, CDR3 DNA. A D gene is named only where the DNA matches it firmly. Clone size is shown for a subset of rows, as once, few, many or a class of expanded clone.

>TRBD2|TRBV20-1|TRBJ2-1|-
CSARDYISLAEYNEQFF
TGCAGTGCTAGAGATTATATATCACTAGCGGAATACAATGAGCAGTTCTTC
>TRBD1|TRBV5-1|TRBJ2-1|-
CASSYYETGGNEQFF
TGCGCCAGCAGCTACTACGAGACAGGGGGGAATGAGCAGTTCTTC
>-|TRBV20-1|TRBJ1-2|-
CSARDPTEAGRYGYTF
TGCAGTGCTAGAGACCCGACGGAGGCAGGGCGTTATGGCTACACCTTC
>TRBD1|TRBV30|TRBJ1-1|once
CACPDTGTGGVMEAFF
TGTGCCTGCCCCGATACCGGGACAGGGGGAGTAATGGAAGCTTTCTTT
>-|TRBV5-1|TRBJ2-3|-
CASSLDRGPPFDTQYF
TGCGCCAGCAGCTTGGACCGGGGCCCCCCCTTCGATACGCAGTATTTT
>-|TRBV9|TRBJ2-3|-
CASSVGVGLGRGTDTQYF
TGTGCCAGCAGCGTAGGAGTGGGGCTGGGACGGGGCACAGATACGCAGTATTTT
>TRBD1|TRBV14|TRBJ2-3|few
CASSRTGAGDTQYF
TGTGCCAGCAGCCGGACAGGGGCGGGAGATACGCAGTATTTT
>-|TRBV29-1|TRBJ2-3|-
CSVEVASGTDTQYF
TGCAGCGTGGAGGTGGCTAGCGGCACAGATACGCAGTATTTT
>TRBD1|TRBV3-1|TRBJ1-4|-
CASSLQGAVNEKLFF
TGTGCCAGCAGCCTACAGGGGGCGGTTAATGAAAAACTGTTTTTT
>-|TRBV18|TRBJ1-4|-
CASSPRTDQGEKLFF
TGTGCCAGCTCACCACGGACGGACCAGGGTGAAAAACTGTTTTTT
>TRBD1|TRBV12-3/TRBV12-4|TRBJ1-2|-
CASSLGTGNRFNYGYTF
TGTGCCAGCAGTTTGGGGACAGGCAATAGATTTAACTATGGCTACACCTTC
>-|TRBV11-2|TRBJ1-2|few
CASSLEFSWAGGKSYGYTF
TGTGCCAGCAGCTTAGAATTCTCGTGGGCAGGAGGAAAGAGCTATGGCTACACCTTC
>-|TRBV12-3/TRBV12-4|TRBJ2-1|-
CASRTGRDYNEQFF
TGTGCCAGCAGGACTGGAAGGGATTACAATGAGCAGTTCTTC
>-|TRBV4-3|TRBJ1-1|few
CASSLSGTWASYRHTPEAFF
TGCGCCAGCAGCCTGAGCGGGACCTGGGCTTCTTACCGACATACCCCTGAAGCTTTCTTT
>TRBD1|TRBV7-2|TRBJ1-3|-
CASSATGTAGNTIYF
TGTGCCAGCAGCGCAACCGGGACAGCCGGAAACACCATATATTTT
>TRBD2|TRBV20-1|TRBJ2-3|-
CSARDPTGGVDTQYF
TGCAGTGCTAGAGATCCTACGGGAGGGGTAGATACGCAGTATTTT
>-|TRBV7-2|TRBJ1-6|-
CASRDVSLYNSPLHF
TGTGCCAGCAGGGACGTATCCCTGTATAATTCACCCCTCCACTTT
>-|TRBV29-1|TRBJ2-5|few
CSVVVGAKETQYF
TGCAGCGTTGTTGTGGGGGCCAAAGAGACCCAGTACTTC
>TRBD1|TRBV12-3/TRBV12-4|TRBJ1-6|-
CASSYGTGGSPLHF
TGTGCCAGCAGTTACGGGACAGGAGGCTCACCCCTCCACTTT
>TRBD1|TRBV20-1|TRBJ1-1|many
CSARGTEMNTEAFF
TGCAGTGCCAGGGGGACAGAAATGAACACTGAAGCTTTCTTT
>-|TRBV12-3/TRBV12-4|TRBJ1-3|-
CASSLLGAGNTIYF
TGTGCCAGCAGTTTATTGGGGGCTGGAAACACCATATATTTT
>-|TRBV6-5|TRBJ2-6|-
CASSYLGHLKATGANVLTF
TGTGCCAGCAGTTACTTGGGACACCTGAAGGCCACTGGGGCCAACGTCCTGACTTTC
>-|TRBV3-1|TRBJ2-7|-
CASSQAHSSYEQYF
TGTGCCAGCAGCCAAGCACACAGCTCCTACGAGCAGTACTTC
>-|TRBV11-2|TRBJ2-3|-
CASSFQPRDTQYF
TGTGCCAGCAGCTTCCAGCCTCGGGATACGCAGTATTTT
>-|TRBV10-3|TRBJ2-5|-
CAISVGRLQETQYF
TGTGCCATCAGTGTAGGTCGATTACAAGAGACCCAGTACTTC
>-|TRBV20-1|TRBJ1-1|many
CSAFLLNTEAFF
TGCAGTGCTTTCCTCTTGAACACTGAAGCTTTCTTT
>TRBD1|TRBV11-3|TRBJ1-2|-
CASSSGQVLGYTF
TGTGCCAGCAGCTCCGGACAGGTTCTTGGCTACACCTTC
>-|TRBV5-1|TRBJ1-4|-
CASSQTTGSSEKLFF
TGCGCCAGCAGCCAAACGACAGGTTCTAGCGAAAAACTGTTTTTT